The sequence of this TCR beta chain was determined in a study of blood T cells in healthy people across ages. Study-wide points: Long-lived donors exceeded aged donors in naive CD4+ cells and diversity. Researchers judged that diversity estimates from one million T cells fell short of true values.

As concerns this clonotype: Its antigen is unidentified.

The germline V gene encodes CDR1 MNHNY and CDR2 SVGAGI (reference sequence). V lost 5 bases and J 3 bases, leaving 16 bases between the germline ends. The CDR3 totals 16 residues. PCR was performed a second time for about 7 to 12 cycles using a sample-barcoded 5' primer and a J-beta primer mix. Using its own MiXCR run on the 5' RACE reads, TCRdb lists one record per CDR3 protein. The sample contains some 1 million distinct CDR3 sequences, 35% to 55% of which appear only once. Each sample yielded at least 6 million isolated PBMCs. This rearrangement joins TRBV6-6 to TRBJ1-4; no reliable D call. The sample was blood. This TCR was recovered from an older woman in good health. The CDR3 DNA follows: TGTGCCAGCAGTCCCACGTATGGGGTGTCTAATGAAAAACTGTTTTTT. This sequence encodes CASSPTYGVSNEKLFF.